This TCR beta chain comes out of a study of blood T cell repertoires in COVID-19. Overall study: Samples of COVID-19 (acute and convalescent) were obtained from the United States, Italy and Spain. T cells, B-cell-depleted T cells, or PBMCs supplied cDNA or gDNA.

Profiled with immunoSEQ multiplex PCR; TCRdb holds only in-frame clones, not every one. Here the sample spans fewer than 250,000 clones, about 89% being singletons. The sequenced sample consisted of peripheral blood. The TCR was taken from a woman in her sixties or seventies who had recovered from COVID-19.

CDR3 loop: CASSRGTGYYGYTF. DNA for the CDR3: TGTGCCAGCAGTAGGGGGACAGGCTACTATGGCTACACCTTC. This sequence joins TRBV6-5 and TRBJ1-2, with TRBD1 matching over 8 bases. Germline V gene lookup returns CDR1 MNHEY and CDR2 SVGAGI. The V segment lost 5 bases and the J segment 3 bases; nucleotides outside the gene matches: 5. The length of the CDR3 is 14 residues.